This passage covers 21 T cell receptor beta chains from one sample sequenced in a study of blood T cells in healthy people across ages. For the second PCR, which ran for about 6 to 11 cycles, a sample-barcoded 5' primer and a J-beta primer mix were used. TCRdb reprocessed the 5' RACE reads via MiXCR and lists one record per CDR3 protein. The sample consists of 800,000 to 900,000 distinct CDR3 sequences, 62% of them appearing once. The sequenced material came from blood. The receptors were sampled from a man aged 25-45 years in good health.

The rearrangement joins TRBV18 to TRBJ2-7; 7 bases match TRBD1. This CDR3 is built from 14 residues. Germline CDR1 and CDR2: KGHSH and LQKENI. The V and J ends lost 3 bases and 5 bases, in that order; junction bases with no gene match: 7. In DNA form, the CDR3 reads TGTGCCAGCTCACCTAATACAGGGGAAAACGAGCAGTACTTC. Translation gives CASSPNTGENEQYF.

This clonotype was observed a handful of times. CDR3 sequence: CASSPTGGDTEAFF. The CDR3 DNA is TGTGCCAGCAGCCCCACAGGGGGAGACACTGAAGCTTTCTTT. The V call is TRBV7-9, the J call TRBJ1-1; TRBD1 agrees at 8 bases. CDR3 length: 14 residues. V shed 5 bases and J 3 bases; nucleotides not matched to a gene: 5. CDR1 SEHNR and CDR2 FQNEAQ come from the germline V gene (reference sequence).

The genes are TRBV20-1 and TRBJ2-5; D not certain. Trimming stripped 1 base from V and 5 bases from J, with 8 bases between. This CDR3 comprises 12 residues. Germline V gene data show CDR1 as DFQATT and CDR2 as SNEGSKA (reference sequence). The CDR3 coding sequence is TGCAGTGCTAGAGTGCGAGTGGAGACCCAGTACTTC. Translation gives CSARVRVETQYF.

J is TRBJ2-1 and V is TRBV29-1; TRBD2 aligns across 7 bases. The CDR3 spans 14 residues. After removal of 2 bases from V and 5 bases from J, the junction contained 6 bases not matched to a gene. The V gene's germline CDR1 is SQVTM and CDR2 ANQGSEA. Here the CDR3 DNA reads TGCAGCGTTGAACGGCTAGCGGACGACAATGAGCAGTTCTTC. Translated, it gives CSVERLADDNEQFF.

For the CDR3, the DNA is TGTGCCACCAGTTGTGTGGGGTTTGGCACTGAAGCTTTCTTT. This encodes CATSCVGFGTEAFF. This chain connects TRBV24-1 to TRBJ1-1; D uncertain. Per the germline V gene, CDR1 is KGHDR and CDR2 is SFDVKD. This CDR3 spans 14 amino acids. The V gene lost 6 bases and the J gene lost 4 bases, with 14 bases spanning the gap.

In this sample, this clonotype turned up a few times. The CDR3 spells CSAIGTTYTQYF. The CDR3 DNA sequence: TGCAGTGCTATCGGGACCACTTATACGCAGTATTTT. This rearrangement joins TRBV20-1 to TRBJ2-3, with D perhaps TRBD1 or TRBD2 (5 bases each). There are 12 residues in the CDR3. The V gene's germline CDR1 is DFQATT and CDR2 SNEGSKA (reference sequence). Trimming cost V 4 bases and J 7 bases, with 12 bases left between them.

This clonotype occurred once. This chain connects TRBV6-2 or TRBV6-3 to TRBJ2-5; 8 bases agree with TRBD1. Judging by the DNA end, TRBJ2-7 fits better; the J call may be wrong. Germline V CDR1 and CDR2: MNHEY, SVGEGT. The length of the CDR3 is 14 residues. The CDR3 region has the DNA TGTGCCAGCGGGGGACAGGCGGGTCTCTACGAGCAGTACTTC. Translating it yields CASGGQAGLYEQYF.

The CDR3 spells CSPGSVGDTQYF. The CDR3 nucleotides are TGCAGCCCCGGCAGTGTCGGAGATACGCAGTATTTT. This chain links TRBV29-1 with TRBJ2-3; D ambiguous. V was pared by 8 bases and J by 5 bases, with 14 bases between. Germline-derived CDR1 and CDR2 are SQVTM and ANQGSEA. This CDR3 spans 12 amino acids.

There are a few counts of this clonotype. J is TRBJ1-1 and V is TRBV20-1; D is ambiguous. The germline V gene encodes CDR1 DFQATT and CDR2 SNEGSKA (reference sequence). The V and J ends lost 3 bases and 1 base respectively, with 9 bases between them. The CDR3 covers 13 residues. The chain's CDR3 is CSARELRNTEAFF. CDR3 nucleotide sequence: TGCAGTGCTAGGGAACTTCGGAACACTGAAGCTTTCTTT.

This clonotype was counted a few times. The V call is TRBV11-1, the J call TRBJ1-4; TRBD1 matches 10 bases. V dropped 4 bases and J dropped 4; count of bases not matched to a gene: 3. Germline lookup yields CDR1 SGHAT and CDR2 FQDESV (reference sequence). This CDR3 has 15 residues. CDR3 nucleotide sequence: TGTGCCAGCAGCTACGGACAGGGGGGTAATGAAAAACTGTTTTTT. Its translation is CASSYGQGGNEKLFF.

This chain links TRBV6-2 or TRBV6-3 with TRBJ1-2; no clear D. The CDR3 has 15 residues. Looked up from germline, CDR1 is MNHEY and CDR2 is SVGEGT. V was shortened by 2 bases and J by 4 bases, with 14 bases between the two germline ends. The CDR3 spells CASSYSVAVIYGYTF. Written as DNA, the CDR3 is TGTGCCAGCAGTTACAGTGTTGCGGTTATCTATGGCTACACCTTC.

The chain links TRBV3-1 to TRBJ2-7, with D uncertain. Trimming removed 3 bases at V and 2 bases at J, with 17 bases between. The germline V gene has CDR1 LGHDT and CDR2 YNNKEL (reference sequence). The CDR3 length is 16 residues. DNA of the CDR3: TGTGCCAGCAGCCAGGCGAGCTCAGCCGCAACCTACGAGCAGTACTTC. Its translation: CASSQASSAATYEQYF.

This clonotype came up a few times. J is TRBJ2-3 and V is TRBV14; either TRBD1 or TRBD2 may supply D (5 bases each). V gave up 1 base and J gave up 3 bases, with 11 bases separating them. The V gene's germline CDR1 is SGHDN and CDR2 FVKESK. The CDR3 spans 15 residues. This chain's CDR3 is CASSQGAGATDTQYF. The CDR3 bases are TGTGCCAGCAGCCAAGGGGCCGGGGCGACAGATACGCAGTATTTT.

The rearrangement links TRBV14 to TRBJ2-1; D ambiguous. Near its end, the DNA agrees better with TRBJ2-7, so the J call may be wrong. The CDR3 sequence is 15 residues long. Germline CDR1 SGHDN, CDR2 FVKESK. The DNA of the CDR3 is TGTGCCAGCAGCCAAGGTCGGAGCTCCTACAATGAGCAGTACTTC. This encodes CASSQGRSSYNEQYF.

This clonotype was counted ten times or more. V gene TRBV14 combines with J gene TRBJ2-7; no clear D. Germline V lookup: CDR1 SGHDN, CDR2 FVKESK. The CDR3 is 12 amino acids. Trimming shortened V by 2 bases and J by 3 bases, and 5 bases separated the two germline ends. Here the CDR3 reads CASSQFRYEQYF. The CDR3 DNA is TGTGCCAGCAGCCAATTCCGCTACGAGCAGTACTTC.

This clonotype was observed a handful of times. The gene calls are TRBV24-1 and TRBJ2-2; D remains ambiguous. The V gene lost 0 bases and the J gene lost 0 bases, with 7 bases spanning the gap. The CDR3 totals 16 residues. CDR1 is KGHDR, CDR2 SFDVKD, per germline. CDR3 in amino acids: CATSDLKGSNTGELFF. The CDR3 DNA reads as TGTGCCACCAGTGATTTGAAGGGATCGAACACCGGGGAGCTGTTTTTT.

The rearrangement uses TRBV5-1 and TRBJ2-3; D remains unclear. V shed 3 bases and J shed 2 bases, with 13 bases lying between them. Per the germline V gene, CDR1 is SGHRS and CDR2 is YFSETQ. The length of the CDR3 is 15 residues. CDR3 region: CASSYSDPTTDTQYF. The CDR3, as DNA: TGCGCCAGCAGCTACAGCGACCCTACCACAGATACGCAGTATTTT. Combining the CDR3 with reference TRBV5-1 and TRBJ2-3 gives the whole variable domain KAGVTQTPRYLIKTRGQQVTLSCSPISGHRSVSWYQQTPGQGLQFLFEYFSETQRNKGNFPGRFSGRQFSNSRSEMNVSTLELGDSALYLCASSYSDPTTDTQYFGPGTRLTVL.

The V and J genes are TRBV10-3 and TRBJ2-4; 9 bases align to TRBD1. The closer fit of TRBJ2-7 to the DNA end suggests the J call may be wrong. The germline V gene has CDR1 ENHRY and CDR2 SYGVKD. The CDR3 consists of 16 residues. CDR3 amino acids: CAISESTRTGAYEQYF. DNA of the CDR3: TGTGCCATCAGTGAGTCGACTCGGACAGGGGCCTACGAGCAGTACTTC.

In its sample, this clonotype was seen a few times. The J gene is TRBJ2-3, the V gene TRBV27; tentative D call: TRBD2 (5 bases). The V end was cut by 2 bases, the J end by 2 bases, with 11 bases between. The CDR3 totals 15 residues. Germline CDR1 MNHEY, CDR2 SMNVEV (reference sequence). CDR3 in DNA: TGTGCCAGCAGTTTAATAGGGAGTATCACAGATACGCAGTATTTT. This encodes CASSLIGSITDTQYF.

The chain carries TRBV27 and TRBJ2-3; 9 nucleotides align to TRBD2. J gave up 2 bases and V 6 bases, and 6 bases lay outside the gene matches. CDR3 length: 15 amino acids. Germline CDR1 and CDR2: MNHEY and SMNVEV (reference sequence). Here the CDR3 DNA reads TGTGCCAGCAGAGTAGCGGGAGCTCCCACAGATACGCAGTATTTT. Its protein is CASRVAGAPTDTQYF.

This clonotype was picked up a small number of times. The CDR3 protein is CAWRVNEQFF. The CDR3 coding sequence is TGTGCCTGGAGGGTCAATGAGCAGTTCTTC. The rearrangement joins TRBV30 to TRBJ2-1, with D hard to call. Trimming stripped 3 bases from V and 6 bases from J, with 3 bases between. The CDR3 covers 10 residues. Germline-derived CDR1 and CDR2 are GTSNPN and SVGIG (reference sequence). Together with reference TRBV30 and TRBJ2-1, the CDR3 gives the full variable domain: SQTIHQWPATLVQPVGSPLSLECTVEGTSNPNLYWYRQAAGRGLQLLFYSVGIGQISSEVPQNLSASRPQDRQFILSSKKLLLSDSGFYLCAWRVNEQFFGPGTRLTVL.